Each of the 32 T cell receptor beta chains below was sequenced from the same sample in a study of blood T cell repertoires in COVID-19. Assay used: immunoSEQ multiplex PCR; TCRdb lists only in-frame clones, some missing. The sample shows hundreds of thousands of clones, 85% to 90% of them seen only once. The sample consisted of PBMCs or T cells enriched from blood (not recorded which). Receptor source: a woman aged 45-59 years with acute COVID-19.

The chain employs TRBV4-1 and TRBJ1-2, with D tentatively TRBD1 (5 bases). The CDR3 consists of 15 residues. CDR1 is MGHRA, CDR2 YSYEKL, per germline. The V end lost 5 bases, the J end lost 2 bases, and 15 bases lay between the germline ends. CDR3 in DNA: TGCGCCAGCAGCGACCTTGGGGCAGGGAACTATGGCTACACCTTC. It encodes CASSDLGAGNYGYTF.

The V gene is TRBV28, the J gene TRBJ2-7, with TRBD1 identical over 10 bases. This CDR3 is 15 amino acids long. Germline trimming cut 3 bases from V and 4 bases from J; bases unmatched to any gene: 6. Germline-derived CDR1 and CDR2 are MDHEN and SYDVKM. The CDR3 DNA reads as TGTGCCAGCAGTTTTGGAGGGACAGGGGCGTACGAGCAGTACTTC. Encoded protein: CASSFGGTGAYEQYF.

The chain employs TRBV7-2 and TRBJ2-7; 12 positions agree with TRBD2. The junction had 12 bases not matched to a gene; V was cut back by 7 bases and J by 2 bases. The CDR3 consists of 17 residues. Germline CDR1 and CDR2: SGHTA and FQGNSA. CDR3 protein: CASNYKGASGRAYEQYF. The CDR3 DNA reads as TGTGCCAGCAACTATAAGGGGGCTAGCGGGAGGGCCTACGAGCAGTACTTC. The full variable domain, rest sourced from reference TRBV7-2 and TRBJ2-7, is GAGVSQSPSNKVTEKGKDVELRCDPISGHTALYWYRQSLGQGLEFLIYFQGNSAPDKSGLPSDRFSAERTGGSVSTLTIQRTQQEDSAVYLCASNYKGASGRAYEQYFGPGTRLTVT.

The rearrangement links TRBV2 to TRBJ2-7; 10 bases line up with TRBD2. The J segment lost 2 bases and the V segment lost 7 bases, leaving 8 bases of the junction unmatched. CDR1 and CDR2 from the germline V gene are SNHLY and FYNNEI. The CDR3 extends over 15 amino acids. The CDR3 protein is CASNVQREGPYEQYF. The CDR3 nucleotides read TGTGCCAGCAATGTTCAGCGGGAGGGCCCCTACGAGCAGTACTTC.

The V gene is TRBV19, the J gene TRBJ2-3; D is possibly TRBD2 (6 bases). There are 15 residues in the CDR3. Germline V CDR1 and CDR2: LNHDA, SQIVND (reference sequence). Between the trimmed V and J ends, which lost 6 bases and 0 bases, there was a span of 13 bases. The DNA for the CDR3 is TGTGCCAGTAGCCCTAGCGACTCTAGCACAGATACGCAGTATTTT. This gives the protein CASSPSDSSTDTQYF. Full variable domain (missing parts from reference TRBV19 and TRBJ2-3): DGGITQSPKYLFRKEGQNVTLSCEQNLNHDAMYWYRQDPGQGLRLIYYSQIVNDFQKGDIAEGYSVSREKKESFPLTVTSAQKNPTAFYLCASSPSDSSTDTQYFGPGTRLTVL.

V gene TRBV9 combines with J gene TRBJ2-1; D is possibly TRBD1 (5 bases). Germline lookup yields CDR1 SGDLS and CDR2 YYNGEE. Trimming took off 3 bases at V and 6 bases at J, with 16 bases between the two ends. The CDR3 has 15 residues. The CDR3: CASSAGNQVVNEQFF. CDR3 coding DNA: TGTGCCAGCAGCGCAGGGAATCAGGTCGTCAATGAGCAGTTCTTC.

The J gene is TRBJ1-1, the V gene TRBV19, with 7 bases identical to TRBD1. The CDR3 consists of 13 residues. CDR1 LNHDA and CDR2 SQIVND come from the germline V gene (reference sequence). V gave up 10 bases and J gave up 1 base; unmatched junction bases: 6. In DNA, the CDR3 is TGTGCCACCCTAAACAGGGGGAACACTGAAGCTTTCTTT. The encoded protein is CATLNRGNTEAFF.

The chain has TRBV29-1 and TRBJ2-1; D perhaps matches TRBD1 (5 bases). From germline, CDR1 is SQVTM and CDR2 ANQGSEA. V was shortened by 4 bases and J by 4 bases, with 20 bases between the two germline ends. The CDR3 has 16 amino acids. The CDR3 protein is CSVGRTPGPTYNEQFF. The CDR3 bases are TGCAGCGTTGGCAGGACACCAGGCCCCACTTACAATGAGCAGTTCTTC.

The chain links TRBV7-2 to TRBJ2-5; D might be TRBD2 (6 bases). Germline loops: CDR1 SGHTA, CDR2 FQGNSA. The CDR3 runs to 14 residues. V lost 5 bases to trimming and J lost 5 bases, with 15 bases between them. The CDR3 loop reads CASSPRLGAETQYF. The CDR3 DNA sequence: TGTGCCAGCAGCCCCCGACTAGGGGCGGAGACCCAGTACTTC.

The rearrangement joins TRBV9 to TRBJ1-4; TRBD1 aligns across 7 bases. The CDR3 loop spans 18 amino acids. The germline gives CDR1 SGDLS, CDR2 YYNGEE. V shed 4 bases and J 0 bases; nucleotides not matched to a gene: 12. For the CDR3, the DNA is TGTGCCAGCAGCTACGGACAGGAGGGGTTAGCAACTAATGAAAAACTGTTTTTT. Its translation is CASSYGQEGLATNEKLFF.

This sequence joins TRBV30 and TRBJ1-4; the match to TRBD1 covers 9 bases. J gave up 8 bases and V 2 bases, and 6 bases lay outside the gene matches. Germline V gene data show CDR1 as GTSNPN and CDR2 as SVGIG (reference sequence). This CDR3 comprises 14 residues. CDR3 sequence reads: CAWSPGTGREKLFF. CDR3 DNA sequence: TGTGCCTGGAGTCCAGGGACAGGGAGGGAAAAACTGTTTTTT.

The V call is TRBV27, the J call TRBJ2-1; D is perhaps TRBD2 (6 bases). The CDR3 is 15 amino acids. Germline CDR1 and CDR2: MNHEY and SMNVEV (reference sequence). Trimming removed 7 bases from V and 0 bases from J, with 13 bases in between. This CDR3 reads CASIIAAGSYNEQFF. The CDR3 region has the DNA TGTGCCAGCATCATAGCGGCGGGCTCCTACAATGAGCAGTTCTTC.

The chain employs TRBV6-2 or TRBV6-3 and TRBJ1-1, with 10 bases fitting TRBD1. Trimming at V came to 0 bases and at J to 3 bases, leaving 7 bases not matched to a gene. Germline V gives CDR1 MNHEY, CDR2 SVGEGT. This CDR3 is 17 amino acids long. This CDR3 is CASSYSRGQGRDTEAFF. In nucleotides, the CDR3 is TGTGCCAGCAGTTACTCAAGGGGACAGGGGAGGGACACTGAAGCTTTCTTT.

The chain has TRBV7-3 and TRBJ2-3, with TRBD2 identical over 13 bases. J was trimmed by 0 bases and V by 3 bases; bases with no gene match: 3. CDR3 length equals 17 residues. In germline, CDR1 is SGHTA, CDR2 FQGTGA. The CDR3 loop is CASSLGTSGMSTDTQYF. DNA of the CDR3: TGTGCCAGCAGCTTGGGGACTAGCGGGATGAGCACAGATACGCAGTATTTT.

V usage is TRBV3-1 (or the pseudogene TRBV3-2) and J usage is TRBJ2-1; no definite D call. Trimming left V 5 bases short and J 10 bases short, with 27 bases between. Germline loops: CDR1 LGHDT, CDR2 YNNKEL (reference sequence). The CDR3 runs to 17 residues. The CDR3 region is CASSYVPSRLGSIEQFF. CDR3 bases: TGTGCCAGCAGCTATGTACCCAGCCGACTTGGGTCTATAGAGCAGTTCTTC.

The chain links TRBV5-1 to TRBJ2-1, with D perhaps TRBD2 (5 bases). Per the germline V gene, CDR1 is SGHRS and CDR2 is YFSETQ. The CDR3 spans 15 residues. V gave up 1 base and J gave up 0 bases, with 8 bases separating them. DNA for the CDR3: TGCGCCAGCAGCTTGCAGCGGAGCTCCTACAATGAGCAGTTCTTC. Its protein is CASSLQRSSYNEQFF.

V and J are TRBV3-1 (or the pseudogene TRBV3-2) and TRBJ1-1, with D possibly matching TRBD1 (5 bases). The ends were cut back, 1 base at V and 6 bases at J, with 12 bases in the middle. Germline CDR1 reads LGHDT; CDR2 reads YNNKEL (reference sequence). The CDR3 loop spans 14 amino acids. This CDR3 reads CASSQGGGYAEAFF. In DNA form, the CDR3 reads TGTGCCAGCAGCCAAGGCGGGGGTTATGCTGAAGCTTTCTTT.

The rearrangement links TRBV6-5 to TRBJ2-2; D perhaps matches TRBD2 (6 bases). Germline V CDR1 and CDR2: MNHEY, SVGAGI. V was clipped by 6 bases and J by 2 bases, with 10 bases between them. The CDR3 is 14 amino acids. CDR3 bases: TGTGCCAGCAGGTGGGGGACTAACACCGGGGAGCTGTTTTTT. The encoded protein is CASRWGTNTGELFF.

CDR3 region: CASRSRDLADTQYF. The CDR3, as DNA: TGTGCCAGCAGATCCCGGGACTTGGCTGATACGCAGTATTTT. The rearrangement uses TRBV2 and TRBJ2-3, with D possibly TRBD2 on 6 matching bases. Germline assignment: CDR1 SNHLY and CDR2 FYNNEI. V lost 6 bases to trimming and J lost 6 bases, with 16 bases between them. The CDR3 is 14 residues long.

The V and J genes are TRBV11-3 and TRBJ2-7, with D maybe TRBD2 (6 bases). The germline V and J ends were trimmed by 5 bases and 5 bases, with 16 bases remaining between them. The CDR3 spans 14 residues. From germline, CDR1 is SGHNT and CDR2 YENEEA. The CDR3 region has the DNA TGTGCCAGCAGCCGCGGGACCGGCGGGAACGAGCAGTACTTC. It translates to CASSRGTGGNEQYF.

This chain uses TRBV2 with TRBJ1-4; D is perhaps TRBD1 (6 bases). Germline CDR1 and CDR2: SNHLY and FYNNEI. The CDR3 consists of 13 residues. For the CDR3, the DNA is TGTGTCTCCAACAGGGACGTCGGCGAAAAACTGTTTTTT. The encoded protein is CVSNRDVGEKLFF.

CDR3 in amino acids: CASSKTGRSNSPLHF. Here the CDR3 DNA reads TGTGCCAGCAGCAAGACCGGGAGGTCGAATTCACCCCTCCACTTT. This chain uses TRBV7-2 with TRBJ1-6; D is undetermined. The CDR3 runs 15 residues. The germline CDR1 and CDR2 sequences are SGHTA and FQGNSA. V shed 5 bases and J shed 7 bases, with 15 bases lying between them.

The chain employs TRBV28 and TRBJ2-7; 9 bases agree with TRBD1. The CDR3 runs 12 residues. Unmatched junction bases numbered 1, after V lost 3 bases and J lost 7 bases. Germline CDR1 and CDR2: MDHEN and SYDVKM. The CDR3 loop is CASSLGTGEQYF. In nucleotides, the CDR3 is TGTGCCAGCAGTTTGGGGACAGGGGAGCAGTACTTC.

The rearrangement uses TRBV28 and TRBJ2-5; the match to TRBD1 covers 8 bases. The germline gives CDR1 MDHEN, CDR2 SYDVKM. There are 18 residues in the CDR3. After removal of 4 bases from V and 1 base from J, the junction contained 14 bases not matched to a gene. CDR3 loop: CASSSPRTGNGLQETQYF. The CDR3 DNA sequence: TGTGCCAGCAGTTCACCCCGGACAGGGAATGGTCTCCAAGAGACCCAGTACTTC.

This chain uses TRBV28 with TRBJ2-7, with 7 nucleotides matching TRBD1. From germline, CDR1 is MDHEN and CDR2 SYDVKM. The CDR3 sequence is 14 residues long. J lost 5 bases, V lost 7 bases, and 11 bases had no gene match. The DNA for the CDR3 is TGTGCCAGCACCAATGGTAACAGGGGCCACGAGCAGTACTTC. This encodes CASTNGNRGHEQYF.

The CDR3 is CASSLGATEVGDYGYTF. Written as DNA, the CDR3 is TGTGCCAGCAGCTTGGGAGCGACAGAAGTAGGGGACTATGGCTACACCTTC. The V and J genes are TRBV5-5 and TRBJ1-2; tentatively, D is TRBD1 (5 bases). This CDR3 spans 17 amino acids. V was clipped by 0 bases and J by 3 bases, with 18 bases between them. CDR1 is SGHKS and CDR2 is YYEKEE in the germline V gene (reference sequence).

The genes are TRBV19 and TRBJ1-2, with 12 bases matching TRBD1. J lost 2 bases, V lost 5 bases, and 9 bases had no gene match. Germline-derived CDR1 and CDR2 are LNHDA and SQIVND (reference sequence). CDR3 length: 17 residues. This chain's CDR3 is CASSPNPGTGGNYGYTF. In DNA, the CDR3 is TGTGCCAGTAGTCCGAACCCCGGGACAGGGGGCAACTATGGCTACACCTTC.

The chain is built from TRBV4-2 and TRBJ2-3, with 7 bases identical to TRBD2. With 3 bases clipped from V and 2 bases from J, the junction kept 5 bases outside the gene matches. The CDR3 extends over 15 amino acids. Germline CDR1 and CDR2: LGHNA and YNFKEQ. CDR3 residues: CASSHSGLFTDTQYF. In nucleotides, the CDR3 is TGTGCCAGCAGCCACTCGGGACTATTCACAGATACGCAGTATTTT.

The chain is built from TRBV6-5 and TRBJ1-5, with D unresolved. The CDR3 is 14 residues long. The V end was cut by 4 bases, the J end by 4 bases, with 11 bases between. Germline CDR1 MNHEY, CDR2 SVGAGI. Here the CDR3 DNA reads TGTGCCAGCAGTTCCCTGCGGACTAATCAGCCCCAGCATTTT. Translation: CASSSLRTNQPQHF.

CDR3 DNA: TGTGCCAGCAGCCCACGATGGAGCAACAGGCAGCTGGGCTACGAGCAGTACTTC. Translating gives CASSPRWSNRQLGYEQYF. V is TRBV11-3 and J is TRBJ2-7; the D gene is possibly TRBD1 (5 bases). Germline V gene lookup returns CDR1 SGHNT and CDR2 YENEEA. The CDR3 is 18 amino acids. V was shortened by 5 bases and J by 3 bases, with 26 bases between the two germline ends.

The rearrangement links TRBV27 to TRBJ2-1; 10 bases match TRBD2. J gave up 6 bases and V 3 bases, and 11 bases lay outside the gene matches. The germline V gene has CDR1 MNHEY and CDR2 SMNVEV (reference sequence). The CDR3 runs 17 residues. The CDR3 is CASSLGLAGDMFNEQFF. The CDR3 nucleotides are TGTGCCAGCAGTTTGGGTCTAGCGGGAGATATGTTCAATGAGCAGTTCTTC.

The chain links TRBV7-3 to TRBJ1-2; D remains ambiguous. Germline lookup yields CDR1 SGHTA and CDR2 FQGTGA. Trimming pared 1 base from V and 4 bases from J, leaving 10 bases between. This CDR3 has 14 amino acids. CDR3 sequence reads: CASSLMRLGYGYTF. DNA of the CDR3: TGTGCCAGCAGCTTAATGCGACTGGGCTATGGCTACACCTTC.